The sequence of this T cell receptor (beta chain) was determined in a study of blood T cell repertoires in COVID-19. Study-level information: Material from acute and convalescent COVID-19 was sourced from the United States, Italy and Spain. PBMCs, B-cell-depleted T cells, or T cells were the source of the cDNA or gDNA that made up the material.

Per the authors' pipeline: Amplification from reference gene primers served as the basis for estimated nucleated cell counts. TCRdb's copy holds only in-frame clones and misses some; the assay was immunoSEQ multiplex PCR. The V and J calls and clone size come from that table; D and trimming were worked out from the DNA. Here the sample spans more than 85,000 clones, about 78% being singletons. The CDR3 is made up of 17 amino acids. The V and J genes are TRBV1 and TRBJ1-2; TRBD1 is the table's D call, not checked against the DNA. TRBV1 is a pseudogene. Source material: peripheral blood. The TCR sequence derives from a human donor in a cohort sampled during active or convalescent COVID-19. This CDR3 reads CTSSQQTRRRAIGGYTF. In nucleotides, the CDR3 is TGCACCAGCAGCCAGCAGACACGTCGTCGTGCTATTGGTGGCTACACCTTC.